Shown below are 5 T cell receptor beta chains from a single sample sequenced in a study of T cell changes during pregnancy in multiple sclerosis. Some clones are missing from TCRdb's copy, which holds only in-frame ones; the method was immunoSEQ multiplex PCR. The sample shows roughly 59,000 clones, under 95% of them seen only once. The material sequenced was peripheral blood, taken in the third trimester of pregnancy. All receptors derive from a female donor in good health, enrolled as a control in a pregnancy study.

This chain connects TRBV4-2 to TRBJ1-2; D might be TRBD1 (6 bases). In germline, CDR1 is LGHNA, CDR2 YNFKEQ. The CDR3 has 16 amino acids. The germline V and J ends were trimmed by 2 bases and 4 bases, with 17 bases remaining between them. The CDR3 DNA is TGTGCCAGCAGCCAACGCACCTCGGACAGAGGCTATGGCTACACCTTC. Translation: CASSQRTSDRGYGYTF.

This chain connects TRBV7-2 to TRBJ2-7, with 12 bases matching TRBD1. The CDR3 extends over 16 amino acids. V gave up 1 base and J gave up 4 bases; unmatched junction bases: 5. The germline gives CDR1 SGHTA, CDR2 FQGNSA. The CDR3, as DNA: TGTGCCAGCAGCTTAGTTGGGACAGGGGGCTTATACGAGCAGTACTTC. Its translation is CASSLVGTGGLYEQYF.

The chain employs TRBV29-1 and TRBJ1-1, with D perhaps matching TRBD1 (6 bases). In germline, CDR1 is SQVTM, CDR2 ANQGSEA. V was trimmed by 3 bases and J by 5 bases, leaving 13 bases between them. The CDR3 is 13 amino acids. In DNA form, the CDR3 reads TGCAGCGTTGAGGACAGAATGGTAACTGAAGCTTTCTTT. It yields the protein CSVEDRMVTEAFF.

The rearrangement uses TRBV28 and TRBJ2-7; a weak D match, TRBD2 (5 bases). Germline CDR1 is MDHEN and CDR2 is SYDVKM. V gave up 7 bases and J gave up 0 bases, with 10 bases separating them. The length of the CDR3 is 13 residues. The CDR3 reads CASKPGSSYEQYF. In DNA form, the CDR3 reads TGTGCCAGCAAGCCTGGGAGCTCCTACGAGCAGTACTTC.

The genes are TRBV10-3 and TRBJ1-1; D unresolved. The CDR3 extends over 13 amino acids. V was clipped by 11 bases and J by 1 base, with 14 bases between them. Germline CDR1 ENHRY, CDR2 SYGVKD. Here the CDR3 DNA reads TGTGCCGTCACGGCACAGCCGAACACTGAAGCTTTCTTT. Amino acid sequence: CAVTAQPNTEAFF.